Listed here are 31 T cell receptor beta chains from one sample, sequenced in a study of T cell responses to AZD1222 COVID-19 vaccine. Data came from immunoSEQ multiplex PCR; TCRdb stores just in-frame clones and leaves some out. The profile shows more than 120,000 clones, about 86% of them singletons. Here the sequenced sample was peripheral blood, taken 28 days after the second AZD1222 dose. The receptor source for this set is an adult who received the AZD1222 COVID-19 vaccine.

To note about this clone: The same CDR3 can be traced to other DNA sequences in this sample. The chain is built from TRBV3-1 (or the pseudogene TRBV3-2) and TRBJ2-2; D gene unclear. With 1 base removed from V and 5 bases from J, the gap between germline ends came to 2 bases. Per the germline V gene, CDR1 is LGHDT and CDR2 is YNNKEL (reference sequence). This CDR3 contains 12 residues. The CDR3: CASSQVTGELFF. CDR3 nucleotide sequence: TGTGCCAGCAGCCAAGTAACCGGGGAGCTGTTTTTT.

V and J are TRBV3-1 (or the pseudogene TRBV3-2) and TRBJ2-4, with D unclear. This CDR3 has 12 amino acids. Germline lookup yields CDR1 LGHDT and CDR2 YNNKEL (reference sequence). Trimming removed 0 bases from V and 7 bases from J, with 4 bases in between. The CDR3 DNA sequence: TGTGCCAGCAGCCAAGATAGGAACATTCAGTACTTC. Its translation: CASSQDRNIQYF.

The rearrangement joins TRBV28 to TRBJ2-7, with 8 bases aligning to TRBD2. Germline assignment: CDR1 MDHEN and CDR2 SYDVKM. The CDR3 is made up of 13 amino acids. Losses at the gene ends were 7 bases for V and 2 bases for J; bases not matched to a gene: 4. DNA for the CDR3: TGTGCCAGCAACCCGGGGGGGACCTACGAGCAGTACTTC. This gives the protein CASNPGGTYEQYF.

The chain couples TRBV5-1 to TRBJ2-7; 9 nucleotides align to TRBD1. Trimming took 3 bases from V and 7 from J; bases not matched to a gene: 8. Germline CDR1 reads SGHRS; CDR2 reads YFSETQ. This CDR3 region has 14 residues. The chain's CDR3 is CASSWGQGAREQYF. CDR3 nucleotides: TGCGCCAGCAGCTGGGGACAGGGAGCGAGAGAGCAGTACTTC.

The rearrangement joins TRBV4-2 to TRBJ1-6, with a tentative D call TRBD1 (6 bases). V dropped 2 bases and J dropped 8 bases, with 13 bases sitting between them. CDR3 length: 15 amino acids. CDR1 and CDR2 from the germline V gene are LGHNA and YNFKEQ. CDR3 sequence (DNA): TGTGCCAGCAGCCAAACGCGGACAGCTTATTCACCCCTCCACTTT. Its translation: CASSQTRTAYSPLHF.

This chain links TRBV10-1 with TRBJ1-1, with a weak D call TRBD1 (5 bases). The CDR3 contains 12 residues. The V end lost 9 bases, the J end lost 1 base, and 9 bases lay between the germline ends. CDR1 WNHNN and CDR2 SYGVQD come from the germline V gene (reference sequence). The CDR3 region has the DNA TGCGCCAGGGAAGGACAGAACACTGAAGCTTTCTTT. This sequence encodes CAREGQNTEAFF.

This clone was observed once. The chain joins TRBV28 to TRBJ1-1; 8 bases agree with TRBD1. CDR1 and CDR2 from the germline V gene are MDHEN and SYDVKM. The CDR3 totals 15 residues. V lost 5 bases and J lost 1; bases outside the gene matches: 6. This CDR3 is CASSPQGAGNTEAFF. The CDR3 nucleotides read TGTGCCAGCAGTCCTCAGGGGGCAGGGAACACTGAAGCTTTCTTT.

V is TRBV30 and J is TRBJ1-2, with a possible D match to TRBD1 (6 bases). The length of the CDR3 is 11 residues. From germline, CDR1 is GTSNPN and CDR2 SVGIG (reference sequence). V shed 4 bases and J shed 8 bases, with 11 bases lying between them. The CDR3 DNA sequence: TGTGCCTGGACTGGGGGGCACGGCTACACCTTC. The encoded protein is CAWTGGHGYTF.

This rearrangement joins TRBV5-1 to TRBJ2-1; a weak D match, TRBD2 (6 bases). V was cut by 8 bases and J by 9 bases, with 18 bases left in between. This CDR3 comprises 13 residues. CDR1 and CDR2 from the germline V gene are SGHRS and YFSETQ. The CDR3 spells CASSPGAEGEQFF. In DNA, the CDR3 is TGCGCCAGTTCGCCGGGAGCCGAGGGTGAGCAGTTCTTC.

The CDR3 coding sequence is TGTGCCAGCAGCCAAGATCCGGGCACTGAAGCTTTCTTT. Residues: CASSQDPGTEAFF. The V call is TRBV3-1 (or the pseudogene TRBV3-2), the J call TRBJ1-1; no firm D call. Trimming cost V 0 bases and J 4 bases, with 6 bases left between them. The germline gives CDR1 LGHDT, CDR2 YNNKEL (reference sequence). CDR3 length: 13 amino acids.

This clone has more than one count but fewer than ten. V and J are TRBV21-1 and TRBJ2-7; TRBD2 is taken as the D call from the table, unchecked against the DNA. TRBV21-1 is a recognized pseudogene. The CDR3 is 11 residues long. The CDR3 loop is CASSDSSEQYF. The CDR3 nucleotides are TGTGCCAGCAGCGACTCGTCGGAGCAGTACTTC.

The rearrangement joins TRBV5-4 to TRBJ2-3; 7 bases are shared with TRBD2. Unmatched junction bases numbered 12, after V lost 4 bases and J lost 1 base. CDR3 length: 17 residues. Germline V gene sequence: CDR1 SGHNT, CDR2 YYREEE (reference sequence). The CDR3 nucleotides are TGTGCCAGCAGCCCCACGGGAGGAGGGTGGCGCACAGATACGCAGTATTTT. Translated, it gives CASSPTGGGWRTDTQYF.

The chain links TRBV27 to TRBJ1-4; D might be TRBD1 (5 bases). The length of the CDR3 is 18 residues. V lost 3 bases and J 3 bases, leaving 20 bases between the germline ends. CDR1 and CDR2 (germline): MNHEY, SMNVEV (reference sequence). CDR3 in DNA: TGTGCCAGCAGTTTGTGGCGGGGGGGAATAGCGCCTAATGAAAAACTGTTTTTT. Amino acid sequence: CASSLWRGGIAPNEKLFF.

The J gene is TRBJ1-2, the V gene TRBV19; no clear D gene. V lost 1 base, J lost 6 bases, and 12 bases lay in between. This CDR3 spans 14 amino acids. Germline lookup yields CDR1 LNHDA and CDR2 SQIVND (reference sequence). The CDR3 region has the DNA TGTGCCAGTAGTATAGGTGACTTTCTAGATGGCTACACCTTC. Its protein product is CASSIGDFLDGYTF.

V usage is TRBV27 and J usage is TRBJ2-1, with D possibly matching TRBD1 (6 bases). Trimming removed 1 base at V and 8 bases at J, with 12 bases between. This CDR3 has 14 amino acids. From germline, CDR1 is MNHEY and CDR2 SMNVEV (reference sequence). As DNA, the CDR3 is TGTGCCAGCAGTTTATGGGCGACAGGCGATGAGCAGTTCTTC. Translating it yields CASSLWATGDEQFF.

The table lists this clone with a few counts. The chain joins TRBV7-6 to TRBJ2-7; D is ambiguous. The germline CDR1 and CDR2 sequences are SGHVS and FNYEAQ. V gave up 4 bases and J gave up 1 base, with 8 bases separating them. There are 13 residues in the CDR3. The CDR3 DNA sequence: TGTGCCAGCAGCTCCCGGGCGTCCTACGAGCAGTACTTC. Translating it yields CASSSRASYEQYF.

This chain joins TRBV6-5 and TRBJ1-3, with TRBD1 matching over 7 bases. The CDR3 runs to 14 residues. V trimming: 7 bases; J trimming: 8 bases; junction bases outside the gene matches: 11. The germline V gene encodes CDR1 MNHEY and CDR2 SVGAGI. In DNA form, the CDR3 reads TGTGCCAGCATGAAGGCAGGGGGTTGGGACACCATATATTTT. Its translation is CASMKAGGWDTIYF.

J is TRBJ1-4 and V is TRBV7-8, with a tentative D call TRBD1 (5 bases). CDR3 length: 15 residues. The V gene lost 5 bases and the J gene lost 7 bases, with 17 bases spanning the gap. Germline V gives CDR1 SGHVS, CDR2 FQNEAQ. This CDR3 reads CASSRAGVGVEKLFF. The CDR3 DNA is TGTGCCAGCAGCCGTGCCGGGGTGGGGGTTGAAAAACTGTTTTTT. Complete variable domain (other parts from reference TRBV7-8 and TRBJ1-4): GAGVSQSPRYKVAKRGQDVALRCDPISGHVSLFWYQQALGQGPEFLTYFQNEAQLDKSGLPSDRFFAERPEGSVSTLKIQRTQQEDSAVYLCASSRAGVGVEKLFFGSGTQLSVL.

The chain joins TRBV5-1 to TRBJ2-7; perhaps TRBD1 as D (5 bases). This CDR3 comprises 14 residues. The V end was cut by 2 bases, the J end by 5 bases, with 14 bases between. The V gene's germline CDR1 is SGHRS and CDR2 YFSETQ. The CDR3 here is CASSFSMGRNEQYF. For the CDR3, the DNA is TGCGCCAGCAGCTTCTCTATGGGGCGGAACGAGCAGTACTTC. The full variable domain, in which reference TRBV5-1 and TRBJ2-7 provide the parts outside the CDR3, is KAGVTQTPRYLIKTRGQQVTLSCSPISGHRSVSWYQQTPGQGLQFLFEYFSETQRNKGNFPGRFSGRQFSNSRSEMNVSTLELGDSALYLCASSFSMGRNEQYFGPGTRLTVT.

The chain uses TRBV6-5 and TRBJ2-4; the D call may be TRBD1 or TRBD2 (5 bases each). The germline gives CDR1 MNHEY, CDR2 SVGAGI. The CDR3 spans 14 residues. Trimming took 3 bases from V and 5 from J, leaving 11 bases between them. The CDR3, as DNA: TGTGCCAGCAGTTATTCTCGAGGGGAAAACATTCAGTACTTC. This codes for CASSYSRGENIQYF.

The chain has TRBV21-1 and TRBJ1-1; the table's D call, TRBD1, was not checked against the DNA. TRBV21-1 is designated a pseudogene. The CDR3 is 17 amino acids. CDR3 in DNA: TGTGCCAGCACGGCGAGACAGTCGGCAGGTTTGGACACTGAAGCTTTCTTT. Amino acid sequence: CASTARQSAGLDTEAFF.

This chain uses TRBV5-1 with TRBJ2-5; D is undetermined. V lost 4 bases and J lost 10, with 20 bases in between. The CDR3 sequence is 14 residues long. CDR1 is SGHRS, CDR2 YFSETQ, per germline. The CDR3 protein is CASSEDGAKRGQYF. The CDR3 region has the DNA TGCGCCAGCAGCGAGGACGGTGCCAAGAGAGGCCAGTACTTC.

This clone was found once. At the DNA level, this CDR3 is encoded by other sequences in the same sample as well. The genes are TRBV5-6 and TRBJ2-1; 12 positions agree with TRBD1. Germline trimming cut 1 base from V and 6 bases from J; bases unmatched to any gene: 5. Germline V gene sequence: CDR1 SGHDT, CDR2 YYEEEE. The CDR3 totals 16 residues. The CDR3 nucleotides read TGTGCCAGCAGCTTGCCGGGACAGGGGGCGCTCAATGAGCAGTTCTTC. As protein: CASSLPGQGALNEQFF.

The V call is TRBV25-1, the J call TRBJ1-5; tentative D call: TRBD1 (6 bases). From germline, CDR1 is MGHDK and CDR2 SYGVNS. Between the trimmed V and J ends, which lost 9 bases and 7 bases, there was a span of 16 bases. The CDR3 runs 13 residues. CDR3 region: CARLAGGDQPQHF. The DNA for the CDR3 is TGTGCCAGGTTAGCGGGGGGCGACCAGCCCCAGCATTTT.

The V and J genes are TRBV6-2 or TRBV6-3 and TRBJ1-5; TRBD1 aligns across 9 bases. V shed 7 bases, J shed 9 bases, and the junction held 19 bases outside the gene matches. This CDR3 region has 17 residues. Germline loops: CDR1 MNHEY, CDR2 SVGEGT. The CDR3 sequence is CASNPSEGQGLLWPQHF. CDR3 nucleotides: TGTGCCAGCAACCCATCGGAGGGACAGGGCCTTCTATGGCCCCAGCATTTT.

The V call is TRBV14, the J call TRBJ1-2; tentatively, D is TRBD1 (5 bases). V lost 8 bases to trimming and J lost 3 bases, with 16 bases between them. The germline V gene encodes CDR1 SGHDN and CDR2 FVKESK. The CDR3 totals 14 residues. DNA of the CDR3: TGTGCCAGCGGGAGGGGACCTAAGGACTATGGCTACACCTTC. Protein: CASGRGPKDYGYTF.

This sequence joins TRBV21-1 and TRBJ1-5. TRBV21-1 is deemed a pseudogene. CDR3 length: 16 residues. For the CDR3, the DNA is TGTGCCAGCAGCAAATTCCCTAGGTATAGCAATCAGCCCCAGCATTTT. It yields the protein CASSKFPRYSNQPQHF.

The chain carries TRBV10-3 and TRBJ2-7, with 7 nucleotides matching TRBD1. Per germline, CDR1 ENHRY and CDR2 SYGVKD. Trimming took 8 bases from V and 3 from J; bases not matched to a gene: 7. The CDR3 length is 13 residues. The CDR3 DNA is TGTGCCATCGGACTGGGGGACAGCTACGAGCAGTACTTC. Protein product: CAIGLGDSYEQYF.

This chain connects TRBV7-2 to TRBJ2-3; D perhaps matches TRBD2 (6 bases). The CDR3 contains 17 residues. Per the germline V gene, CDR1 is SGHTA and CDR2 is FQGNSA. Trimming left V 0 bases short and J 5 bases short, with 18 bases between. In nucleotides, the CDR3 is TGTGCCAGCAGCTTAGCGGCGCGGGGAAGACGGGGAGATACGCAGTATTTT. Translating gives CASSLAARGRRGDTQYF.

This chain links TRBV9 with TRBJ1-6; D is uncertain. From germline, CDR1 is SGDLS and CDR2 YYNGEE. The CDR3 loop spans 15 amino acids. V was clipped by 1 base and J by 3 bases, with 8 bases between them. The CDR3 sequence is CASSVILFYNSPLHF. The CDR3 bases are TGTGCCAGCAGCGTAATCCTTTTCTATAATTCACCCCTCCACTTT.

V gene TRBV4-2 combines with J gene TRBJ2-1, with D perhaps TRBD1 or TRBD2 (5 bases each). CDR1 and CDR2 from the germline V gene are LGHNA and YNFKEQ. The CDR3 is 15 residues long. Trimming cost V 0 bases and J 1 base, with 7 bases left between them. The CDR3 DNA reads TGTGCCAGCAGCCAAGATGGGGGATCCTACAATGAGCAGTTCTTC. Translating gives CASSQDGGSYNEQFF.